The rows below give T cell receptor beta chains drawn from one sample of a study of blood T cell repertoires in COVID-19. Produced via immunoSEQ multiplex PCR; TCRdb's table is partial and in-frame only. The table has over 450,000 clones, approximately 92% seen once. Sequenced sample: peripheral blood. The receptors here all came from a young man with COVID-19, enrolled during active disease. Each CDR3 is given without its conserved first and last residue. Expanded clones are given a class, and other clones once, few, many or no size at all.

v_gene	j_gene	len	abundance	CDR3aa
TRBV2	TRBJ2-7	12	.	ASSEPGAGHSQY
TRBV28	TRBJ2-7	14	.	ASSPGTSGSIYEQY
TRBV5-1	TRBJ2-2	15	.	ASSLAARTGNTGELF
TRBV11-3	TRBJ2-5	11	.	ASSGGFGETQY
TRBV7-9	TRBJ1-1	14	.	ASSLARAGANTEAF
TRBV4-2	TRBJ2-7	16	.	ASSQGLASAQSSYEQY
TRBV7-9	TRBJ2-1	10	.	AIRAGYNEQF
TRBV10-2	TRBJ2-2	18	.	ASSDPAVGLAGGRNGELF
TRBV5-1	TRBJ2-1	15	.	ASSLARTGPTYNEQF
TRBV3-1/TRBV3-2	TRBJ2-1	11	.	ASSQDYLSEQF
TRBV28	TRBJ2-4	10	.	ASSPSMAIQY
TRBV5-1	TRBJ2-1	15	few	ASSLLAGGPGANEQF
TRBV3-1/TRBV3-2	TRBJ1-1	14	few	ASSQDTARFWTEAF
TRBV18	TRBJ2-7	13	.	ASSPGTGGFYEQY